Listed below are T cell receptor beta chains from one sample, sequenced in a study of cytomegalovirus exposure and HLA in healthy donors. The table came from immunoSEQ multiplex PCR; TCRdb's copy has only in-frame clones and leaves some out. Altogether roughly 150,000 clones are present, 76% being singletons, with the ten largest covering 3.1%. The sequencing sample was made of PBMCs. Every receptor here comes from a male donor in good health and CMV-seronegative. The CDR3 runs from the conserved cysteine through the conserved F or W. D genes are given only for firm matches. Clone size, where shown, is once, few, many, or a class for clones that have expanded.

j_call v_call d_call clone_size cdr3_aa cdr3_nt
TRBJ1-2 TRBV2 - few CASRFKGVEYGYTF TGTGCCAGCAGATTTAAGGGGGTTGAGTATGGCTACACCTTC
TRBJ2-7 TRBV5-1 - - CASSLGDSRYEQYF TGCGCCAGCAGCTTGGGAGACAGCAGGTACGAGCAGTACTTC
TRBJ2-7 TRBV19 TRBD1 - CASSVQQGYEQYF TGTGCCAGTAGTGTACAACAGGGGTACGAGCAGTACTTC
TRBJ2-7 TRBV9 TRBD1 - CASSVAQGTGSHEQYF TGTGCCAGCAGCGTAGCTCAGGGGACAGGGTCCCACGAGCAGTACTTC
TRBJ2-2 TRBV5-1 TRBD2 once CASRFAGGSNTGELFF TGCGCCAGCAGGTTTGCGGGGGGCTCGAACACCGGGGAGCTGTTTTTT
TRBJ1-1 TRBV27 TRBD1 - CASSYRTGDTEAFF TGTGCCAGCAGTTACAGGACAGGGGACACTGAAGCTTTCTTT
TRBJ2-3 TRBV25-1 TRBD2 - CASSGWTSADTQYF TGTGCCAGCAGTGGCTGGACTAGCGCAGATACGCAGTATTTT
TRBJ2-5 TRBV11-3 TRBD2 few CASSLGIGQAGVRETQYF TGTGCCAGCAGCTTAGGTATAGGTCAAGCGGGAGTTCGAGAGACCCAGTACTTC
TRBJ1-1 TRBV28 - - CASSLILTEAFF TGTGCCAGCAGTTTAATTCTCACTGAAGCTTTCTTT
TRBJ1-5 TRBV27 - - CASSLSGDQPQHF TGTGCCAGCAGTTTATCAGGGGATCAGCCCCAGCATTTT
TRBJ2-3 TRBV7-2 - - CASRHLRSDTDTQYF TGTGCCAGCAGGCATCTAAGATCCGACACAGATACGCAGTATTTT
TRBJ2-2 TRBV2 - - CASSVRRDTGELFF TGTGCCAGCAGTGTTCGGCGGGATACCGGGGAGCTGTTTTTT
TRBJ2-2 TRBV27 TRBD1 - CASSPPGQGGAGELFF TGTGCCAGCAGTCCCCCGGGACAGGGAGGCGCCGGGGAGCTGTTTTTT
TRBJ2-7 TRBV7-9 - few CASSLAAGPSEQYF TGTGCCAGCAGCTTAGCTGCGGGTCCCAGCGAGCAGTACTTC
TRBJ2-1 TRBV11-2 - few CASSTSTGVQNEQFF TGTGCCAGCAGCACCTCAACGGGGGTGCAGAATGAGCAGTTCTTC
TRBJ1-1 TRBV28 - - CASSYGGTNTEAFF TGTGCCAGCAGCTACGGGGGGACGAACACTGAAGCTTTCTTT
TRBJ2-7 TRBV18 - - CASSPPSTGNSYEQYF TGTGCCAGCTCACCACCTAGCACAGGAAATTCCTACGAGCAGTACTTC
TRBJ2-5 TRBV7-3 TRBD1 - CASSPTGGKETQYF TGTGCCAGCAGCCCTACAGGGGGCAAGGAGACCCAGTACTTC
TRBJ1-6 TRBV27 - - CASRRQAAGSYNSPLHF TGTGCCAGCAGGAGACAGGCCGCGGGCTCCTATAATTCACCCCTCCACTTT
TRBJ1-3 TRBV7-6 - - CASSTGAPNSGNTIYF TGTGCCAGCAGCACAGGAGCCCCTAACTCTGGAAACACCATATATTTT
TRBJ2-7 TRBV5-1 - - CASSTGQNSYEQYF TGCGCCAGCAGCACAGGACAGAACTCCTACGAGCAGTACTTC
TRBJ1-5 TRBV4-1 TRBD1 - CASSPSTGPNQPQHF TGCGCCAGCAGCCCCTCGACAGGGCCTAATCAGCCCCAGCATTTT
TRBJ2-1 TRBV4-3 TRBD2 - CASSQDRLAGWNEQFF TGCGCCAGCAGCCAAGATCGACTAGCGGGATGGAATGAGCAGTTCTTC
TRBJ2-2 TRBV7-3 - - CASSLISRTSGYTGELFF TGTGCCAGCAGCTTAATCTCGCGGACCTCGGGGTACACCGGGGAGCTGTTTTTT
TRBJ2-3 TRBV7-8 TRBD2 - CASSFLADSSTDTQYF TGTGCCAGCAGCTTCCTAGCGGATTCTAGCACAGATACGCAGTATTTT
TRBJ2-5 TRBV6-6 TRBD1 - CASSLHRGETQYF TGTGCCAGCAGTCTCCACAGGGGGGAGACCCAGTACTTC
TRBJ2-7 TRBV7-8 - - CASSPQVVSSYEQYF TGTGCCAGCAGCCCGCAGGTCGTTAGCTCCTACGAGCAGTACTTC
TRBJ1-4 TRBV4-1 - - CASSRLDGVNEKLFF TGCGCCAGCAGCCGCTTGGACGGGGTGAATGAAAAACTGTTTTTT
TRBJ2-3 TRBV9 TRBD2 - CASSVSVRAGGTDTQYF TGTGCCAGCAGCGTATCAGTCCGTGCGGGAGGCACAGATACGCAGTATTTT
TRBJ2-3 TRBV4-2 - - CASSQSPAITDTQYF TGTGCCAGCAGCCAAAGCCCCGCGATCACAGATACGCAGTATTTT
TRBJ2-1 TRBV7-3 - - CASSERGGQTEQFF TGTGCCAGCAGCGAACGGGGAGGCCAAACCGAGCAGTTCTTC
TRBJ2-7 TRBV28 - - CASSLSYYEQYF TGTGCCAGCAGTTTATCCTACTACGAGCAGTACTTC